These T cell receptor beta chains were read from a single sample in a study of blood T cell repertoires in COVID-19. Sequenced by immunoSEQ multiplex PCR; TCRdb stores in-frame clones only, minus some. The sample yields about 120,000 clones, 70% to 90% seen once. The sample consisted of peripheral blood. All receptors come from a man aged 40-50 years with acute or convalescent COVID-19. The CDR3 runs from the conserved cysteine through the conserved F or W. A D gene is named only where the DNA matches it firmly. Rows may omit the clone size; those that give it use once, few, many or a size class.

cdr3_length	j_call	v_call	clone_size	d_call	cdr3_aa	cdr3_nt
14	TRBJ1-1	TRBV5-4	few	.	CASSPGGSSTEAFF	TGTGCCAGCAGCCCGGGTGGCAGCTCCACTGAAGCTTTCTTT
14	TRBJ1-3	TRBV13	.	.	CASSSSPPEGTIYF	TGTGCCAGCAGCTCATCCCCCCCAGAGGGCACCATATATTTT
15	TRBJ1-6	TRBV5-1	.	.	CASSLEAGLIRTLHF	TGCGCCAGCAGCTTGGAGGCAGGGCTTATCCGGACCCTCCACTTT
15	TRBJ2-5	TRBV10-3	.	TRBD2	CAISESGGVRETQYF	TGTGCCATCAGTGAGTCGGGAGGGGTACGGGAGACCCAGTACTTC
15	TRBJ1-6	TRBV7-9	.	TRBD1	CASSPIGQGDSPLHF	TGTGCCAGCAGCCCAATCGGACAGGGGGACTCACCCCTCCACTTT
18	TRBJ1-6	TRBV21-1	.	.	CASSKGRRDRGKNSPLHF	TGTGCCAGCAGCAAAGGAAGGAGGGACAGGGGGAAAAATTCACCCCTCCACTTT
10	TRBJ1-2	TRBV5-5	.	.	CASSLVGYTF	TGTGCCAGCAGCTTGGTAGGCTACACCTTC
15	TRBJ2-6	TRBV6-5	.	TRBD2	CASSPGGNGANVLTF	TGTGCCAGCAGTCCGGGAGGGAACGGGGCCAACGTCCTGACTTTC
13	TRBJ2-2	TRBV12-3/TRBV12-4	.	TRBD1	CASTRDRAGELFF	TGTGCCAGCACCAGGGACAGAGCCGGGGAGCTGTTTTTT
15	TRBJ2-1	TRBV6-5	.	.	CAGRRGGDAYNEQFF	TGTGCCGGCCGGCGGGGCGGGGATGCCTACAATGAGCAGTTCTTC
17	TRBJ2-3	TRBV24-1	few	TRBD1	CATSDPPGTGPTDTQYF	TGTGCCACCAGTGATCCGCCCGGGACAGGGCCCACAGATACGCAGTATTTT
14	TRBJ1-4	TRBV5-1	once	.	CASSLGQFDEKLFF	TGCGCCAGCAGCTTGGGACAGTTCGACGAAAAACTGTTTTTT
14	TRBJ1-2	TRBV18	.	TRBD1	CASSPTGPNYGYTF	TGTGCCAGCTCACCGACAGGGCCAAACTATGGCTACACCTTC
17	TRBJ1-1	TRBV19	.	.	CASSILGEGTLNTEAFF	TGTGCCAGTAGTATATTAGGGGAGGGGACGTTGAACACTGAAGCTTTCTTT
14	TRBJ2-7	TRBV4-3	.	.	CASSGEWGHYEQYF	TGCGCCAGCAGCGGAGAATGGGGACACTACGAGCAGTACTTC
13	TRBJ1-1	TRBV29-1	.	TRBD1	CSVFDREDTEAFF	TGCAGCGTTTTCGACAGGGAGGACACTGAAGCTTTCTTT
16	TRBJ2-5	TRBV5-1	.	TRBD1	CASSGSGTGGGETQYF	TGCGCCAGCAGCGGATCCGGGACAGGGGGCGGAGAGACCCAGTACTTC
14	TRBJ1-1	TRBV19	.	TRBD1	CASSMGSGGQGAFF	TGTGCCAGTAGTATGGGATCAGGGGGCCAGGGAGCTTTCTTT
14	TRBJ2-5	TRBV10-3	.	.	CAISGAGAGGAQYF	TGTGCCATCAGTGGGGCAGGGGCAGGAGGTGCCCAGTACTTC
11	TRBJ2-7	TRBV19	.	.	CASSSVYEQYF	TGTGCCAGTAGTAGCGTCTACGAGCAGTACTTC
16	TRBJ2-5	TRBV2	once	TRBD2	CASSEWSSGGKETQYF	TGTGCCAGCAGTGAATGGTCTAGCGGGGGGAAAGAGACCCAGTACTTC
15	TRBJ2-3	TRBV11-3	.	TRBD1	CASSLTGSPTDTQYF	TGTGCCAGCAGCCTGACAGGGTCCCCCACAGATACGCAGTATTTT
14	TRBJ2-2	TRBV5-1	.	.	CASSWGQGTGELFF	TGCGCCAGCAGCTGGGGGCAGGGAACCGGGGAGCTGTTTTTT
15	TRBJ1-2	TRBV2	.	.	CASRVGTPLNYGYTF	TGTGCCAGCAGGGTTGGGACTCCTCTTAACTATGGCTACACCTTC
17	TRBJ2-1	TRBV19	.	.	CASSIDLGQLSYNEQFF	TGTGCCAGTAGTATAGATTTGGGGCAGCTCTCCTACAATGAGCAGTTCTTC
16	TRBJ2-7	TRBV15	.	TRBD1	CATSSDRGAGHYEQYF	TGTGCCACCAGCAGTGACAGGGGCGCAGGTCATTACGAGCAGTACTTC
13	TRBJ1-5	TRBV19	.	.	CASSITGRRTQHF	TGTGCCAGTAGTATTACAGGACGGAGAACCCAGCATTTT
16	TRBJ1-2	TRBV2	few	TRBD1	CASRGGTGGAGYGYTF	TGTGCCAGCAGGGGAGGGACAGGGGGCGCGGGCTATGGCTACACCTTC
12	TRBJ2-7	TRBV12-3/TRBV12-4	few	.	CASTLGRYEQYF	TGTGCCAGCACCCTTGGGAGGTACGAGCAGTACTTC
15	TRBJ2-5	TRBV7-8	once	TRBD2	CASSKGLASGGTQYF	TGTGCCAGCAGCAAGGGACTAGCTAGCGGCGGGACCCAGTACTTC
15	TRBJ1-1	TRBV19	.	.	CASSSLTGVGTEAFF	TGTGCCAGTAGCTCCCTGACGGGGGTGGGCACTGAAGCTTTCTTT
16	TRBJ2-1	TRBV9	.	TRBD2	CASSVSPAGGYNEQFF	TGTGCCAGCAGCGTATCCCCAGCGGGGGGCTACAATGAGCAGTTCTTC
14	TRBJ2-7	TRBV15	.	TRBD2	CATSSLAGGREQYF	TGTGCCACCAGCAGTCTAGCGGGGGGGCGCGAGCAGTACTTC